This is a list of T cell receptor beta chains from one sample in a study of blood T cell repertoires in COVID-19. Sequencing used immunoSEQ multiplex PCR; TCRdb keeps in-frame clones, though not all of them. The repertoire has about 240,000 clones, about 81% of them found once; the top ten carry about an eighth. Sequencing was performed on peripheral blood. Receptors originate from a woman aged 60 to 75 with active or convalescent COVID-19. CDR3s leave out the opening cysteine and the closing phenylalanine or tryptophan.

V gene: TRBV5-6
J gene: TRBJ1-6
CDR3 protein: ASSLVSQGMHNSPLH

V gene: TRBV19
J gene: TRBJ1-2
CDR3 protein: ASSLPLDSYGYT

V gene: TRBV3-1/TRBV3-2
J gene: TRBJ2-1
CDR3 protein: ASSRLAGQYNEQF

V gene: TRBV5-1
J gene: TRBJ1-4
CDR3 protein: ASSLGTVNEKLF

V gene: TRBV7-8
J gene: TRBJ2-7
CDR3 protein: ASTPSRTSGPYEQY

V gene: TRBV9
J gene: TRBJ1-3
CDR3 protein: ASSPTGGGSGNTIY

V gene: TRBV6-5
J gene: TRBJ1-2
CDR3 protein: ASSIDRGAFYGYT

V gene: TRBV12-3/TRBV12-4
J gene: TRBJ1-3
CDR3 protein: AGSPAGNTIY

V gene: TRBV7-9
J gene: TRBJ1-2
CDR3 protein: ASSLGGPVNYGYT

V gene: TRBV7-9
J gene: TRBJ2-1
CDR3 protein: ASTLEGDYNEQF

V gene: TRBV5-5
J gene: TRBJ2-7
CDR3 protein: ASSLAVSRGWYEQY

V gene: TRBV18
J gene: TRBJ1-1
CDR3 protein: ASSPRQPLENTEAF

V gene: TRBV19
J gene: TRBJ2-7
CDR3 protein: ASSIDRQGHYYEQY

V gene: TRBV4-1
J gene: TRBJ2-7
CDR3 protein: ASSQDRGIYEQY

V gene: TRBV2
J gene: TRBJ2-7
CDR3 protein: ASSLGLGQTYEQY

V gene: TRBV20-1
J gene: TRBJ2-5
CDR3 protein: SARAMETQY

V gene: TRBV7-3
J gene: TRBJ1-1
CDR3 protein: ASSPGQGGTWAF

V gene: TRBV11-2
J gene: TRBJ1-1
CDR3 protein: ASSPTPRGEAEAF

V gene: TRBV20-1
J gene: TRBJ2-5
CDR3 protein: SASLARTQY

V gene: TRBV19
J gene: TRBJ1-1
CDR3 protein: ASSIQGSTEAF

V gene: TRBV29-1
J gene: TRBJ2-7
CDR3 protein: SFGAGVNEQY

V gene: TRBV15
J gene: TRBJ1-5
CDR3 protein: ATSRGGGSNQPQH

V gene: TRBV11-2
J gene: TRBJ2-5
CDR3 protein: ASSLGQQETQY

V gene: TRBV2
J gene: TRBJ2-4
CDR3 protein: ASSEGGAGGDIQY

V gene: TRBV12-5
J gene: TRBJ1-5
CDR3 protein: ASGLGQGLQPQH

V gene: TRBV29-1
J gene: TRBJ2-1
CDR3 protein: SLAPGLAGYNEQF

V gene: TRBV7-8
J gene: TRBJ2-5
CDR3 protein: ASSFLDFTTTQY

V gene: TRBV5-5
J gene: TRBJ2-1
CDR3 protein: ASSLIWGGLGPYNEQF

V gene: TRBV28
J gene: TRBJ1-2
CDR3 protein: ASSFTGVGYT

V gene: TRBV19
J gene: TRBJ1-1
CDR3 protein: ASSPGDALNTEAF

V gene: TRBV5-5
J gene: TRBJ2-7
CDR3 protein: ASSLVAGVYEQY

V gene: TRBV5-1
J gene: TRBJ2-7
CDR3 protein: ASSLWDSTYEQY

V gene: TRBV5-5
J gene: TRBJ2-7
CDR3 protein: ASSVGQGGTYEQY

V gene: TRBV19
J gene: TRBJ2-1
CDR3 protein: ASSIPGTSVHEQF

V gene: TRBV5-5
J gene: TRBJ1-1
CDR3 protein: ASSLWTGGTEAF

V gene: TRBV5-4
J gene: TRBJ2-1
CDR3 protein: ASSPWAGEQF

V gene: TRBV4-1
J gene: TRBJ2-5
CDR3 protein: ASSQDRGVTQETQY

V gene: TRBV6-1
J gene: TRBJ1-4
CDR3 protein: ASSEQGNEKLF

V gene: TRBV5-6
J gene: TRBJ1-1
CDR3 protein: ASNWRALGTEAF

V gene: TRBV2
J gene: TRBJ2-1
CDR3 protein: ASNRDSRVEQF

V gene: TRBV5-1
J gene: TRBJ1-2
CDR3 protein: ASSLGQTRGYT

V gene: TRBV5-1
J gene: TRBJ1-1
CDR3 protein: ASSLASFGRDSMNTEAF

V gene: TRBV7-9
J gene: TRBJ1-3
CDR3 protein: ASSLNGGSSGNTIY

V gene: TRBV7-2
J gene: TRBJ2-5
CDR3 protein: ATALWARTQY

V gene: TRBV6-2/TRBV6-3
J gene: TRBJ2-7
CDR3 protein: ASSPLISWTASGGQLSYEQY

V gene: TRBV2
J gene: TRBJ2-5
CDR3 protein: ASTAASGGAFETQY

V gene: TRBV7-9
J gene: TRBJ2-3
CDR3 protein: ASSLGLAGAFRTDTQY

V gene: TRBV6-2/TRBV6-3
J gene: TRBJ2-3
CDR3 protein: ASSFRVLTDTQY

V gene: TRBV19
J gene: TRBJ1-4
CDR3 protein: ASSTTGGGEKLF

V gene: TRBV6-5
J gene: TRBJ1-6
CDR3 protein: ASIRRPGAPLH

V gene: TRBV25-1
J gene: TRBJ1-5
CDR3 protein: ASSDGRQPQH